The rows below give T cell receptor beta chains drawn from one sample of a study of blood T cell repertoires in COVID-19. Only in-frame clones appear in the TCRdb table, and some are missing; sequencing was by immunoSEQ multiplex PCR. The table shows fewer than 250,000 clones, with roughly nine tenths occurring only once. What was sequenced was peripheral blood. These receptors were collected from a man aged 30 to 39 with acute or convalescent COVID-19. Each CDR3 is given with its conserved first and last residue. D genes are given only for firm matches. A row's size may be missing; if present it is once, few, many or a size class.

d_call	clone_size	v_call	j_call	cdr3_nt	cdr3_aa
TRBD1	-	TRBV4-1	TRBJ1-6	TGCGCCAGCAGCCAGGTACAGGGGAATAATTCACCCCTCCACTTT	CASSQVQGNNSPLHF
-	-	TRBV14	TRBJ2-7	TGTGCCAGCAGCCCCTCGGCACGGCGACAGAGCGCCTACGAGCAGTACTTC	CASSPSARRQSAYEQYF
TRBD2	once	TRBV5-4	TRBJ2-5	TGTGCCAGCAGCTCCTCTAGCGGGGGGGCAGAGACCCAGTACTTC	CASSSSSGGAETQYF
-	-	TRBV12-3/TRBV12-4	TRBJ1-3	TGTGCCAGTAACTCTGGAAACACCATATATTTT	CASNSGNTIYF
TRBD2	once	TRBV27	TRBJ2-1	TGTGCCAGCAGTACCCCAGCGGGAGCACGCAATGAGCAGTTCTTC	CASSTPAGARNEQFF
-	once	TRBV5-1	TRBJ2-7	TGCGCCAGCAGCCTTTCCCCCTCGGTATCCTACGAGCAGTACTTC	CASSLSPSVSYEQYF
-	-	TRBV28	TRBJ1-1	TGTGCCAGCAGTTTAGGCACAGCGAACACTGAAGCTTTCTTT	CASSLGTANTEAFF
TRBD1	-	TRBV28	TRBJ2-7	TGTGCCAGCAGCCCCGGGCTGGGACAGGGGGCGTACGAGCAGTACTTC	CASSPGLGQGAYEQYF
-	-	TRBV15	TRBJ1-3	TGTGCCACCAGCAGAGTAGGGGCGTCTGGAAACACCATATATTTT	CATSRVGASGNTIYF
TRBD1	-	TRBV6-1	TRBJ1-2	TGTGCCAGCAGTGAATACGACAGGGGTAACTATGGCTACACCTTC	CASSEYDRGNYGYTF
-	-	TRBV21-1	TRBJ1-1	TGTGCCAGCAGCTACACCCCTACCGGGAGGCGGGTCACTGAAGCTTTCTTT	CASSYTPTGRRVTEAFF
-	-	TRBV5-1	TRBJ1-3	TGCGCCAGCAGCCTGGGGGGGCACAACTCTGGAAACACCATATATTTT	CASSLGGHNSGNTIYF
-	few	TRBV14	TRBJ1-2	TGTGCCAGCAGCCCACAAACAGCGGCCGTTGGCTACACCTTC	CASSPQTAAVGYTF
-	few	TRBV20-1	TRBJ1-2	TGCAGTGCTAGTGGCGGGTGGGCAGCTAAAGGGGGCTACACCTTC	CSASGGWAAKGGYTF
-	-	TRBV9	TRBJ1-5	TGTGCCAGCAGCGTCCGGGACAACAATCAGCCCCAGCATTTT	CASSVRDNNQPQHF
TRBD1	once	TRBV29-1	TRBJ2-4	TGCAGCACCAGGACAGGGTCAGCCAAAAACATTCAGTACTTC	CSTRTGSAKNIQYF
-	-	TRBV6-2/TRBV6-3	TRBJ1-5	TGTGCCAGCAGTTCCCTCGGAGCAGATCAGCCCCAGCATTTT	CASSSLGADQPQHF
-	-	TRBV30	TRBJ1-5	TGTGCCCAGGGGCAGTTCAATCAGCCCCAGCATTTT	CAQGQFNQPQHF
-	-	TRBV30	TRBJ2-1	TGTGCCTGGGGCAGAAGCTCCTACAATGAGCAGTTCTTC	CAWGRSSYNEQFF
-	-	TRBV19	TRBJ2-3	TGTGCCAGTAGTATTTCTGCCGTGGGGGGTATCACAGATACGCAGTATTTT	CASSISAVGGITDTQYF
TRBD2	-	TRBV5-1	TRBJ2-1	TGCGCCAGCAGCTCATCTAGCGGGACGCTTAATGAGCAGTTCTTC	CASSSSSGTLNEQFF
TRBD2	-	TRBV6-1	TRBJ2-7	TGTGCCAGCAGTGATCAGCGGGGGGTGCCTGAGCAGTACTTC	CASSDQRGVPEQYF
TRBD1	-	TRBV7-3	TRBJ2-2	TGTGCCAGCAGACCCCCGGGACAGGGGGTTACCGGGGAGCTGTTTTTT	CASRPPGQGVTGELFF
TRBD2	-	TRBV4-2	TRBJ2-7	TGTGCCAGCAGCAAAGATGGTCTAGCGGGAGGGGACGAGCAGTACTTC	CASSKDGLAGGDEQYF
TRBD1	once	TRBV19	TRBJ1-6	TGTGCCAGTAGCGGGACAGGAGATTCACCCCTCCACTTT	CASSGTGDSPLHF
TRBD1	-	TRBV18	TRBJ2-7	TGTGCCAGCTCACCGGACAGGGGTTTCCACGAGCAGTACTTC	CASSPDRGFHEQYF
-	-	TRBV20-1	TRBJ1-1	TGCAGTGCTAGTATCTCAGACATTTTGGCTTTCTTT	CSASISDILAFF
-	-	TRBV28	TRBJ1-3	TGTGCCAGCAGTTTCGGGGGGACTGGAAACACCATATATTTT	CASSFGGTGNTIYF
TRBD2	-	TRBV10-3	TRBJ2-1	TGTGCCATCAGTGCCGGGACTACCTCCTACAATGAGCAGTTCTTC	CAISAGTTSYNEQFF
TRBD2	-	TRBV7-2	TRBJ2-7	TGTGCCAGCAGCTTTCTAGCGGGAGGGAACTACGAGCAGTACTTC	CASSFLAGGNYEQYF
-	-	TRBV10-2	TRBJ1-2	TGCGCCAGCAGCGAATGGAGGAACTATGGCTACACCTTC	CASSEWRNYGYTF
-	-	TRBV18	TRBJ2-2	TGTGCCAGCTCACCACCGTCGGTGTCCGGGGAGCTGTTTTTT	CASSPPSVSGELFF
-	-	TRBV7-2	TRBJ1-2	TGTGCCAGCAGCTTTGCGTCGGGGTTCGGAGGCTACACCTTC	CASSFASGFGGYTF
-	-	TRBV25-1	TRBJ2-5	TGTGCCAGCAGGGGGACGGGGGTTGAGACCCAGTACTTC	CASRGTGVETQYF
-	-	TRBV10-3	TRBJ1-2	TGTGCCATCAGTTCGGACAGCAACTATGGCTACACCTTC	CAISSDSNYGYTF